Following are 19 T cell receptor beta chains from one sample sequenced in a study of blood T cell repertoires in COVID-19. The assay was immunoSEQ multiplex PCR, and TCRdb's table has in-frame clones only and misses some. This table holds about 34,000 clones, more than 65% found once. Sequencing was done on a sample of peripheral blood. All receptors derive from a man between 65 and 79 years old with COVID-19, enrolled during active disease.

The chain is built from TRBV6-5 and TRBJ2-2, with 10 bases that match TRBD1. CDR3 length: 15 residues. Germline-derived CDR1 and CDR2 are MNHEY and SVGAGI. J gave up 6 bases and V 5 bases, and 6 bases lay outside the gene matches. CDR3 residues: CASSIGQGGAGELFF. The CDR3 region has the DNA TGTGCCAGCAGTATTGGACAGGGGGGCGCCGGGGAGCTGTTTTTT.

The rearrangement uses TRBV11-3 and TRBJ2-7; D might be TRBD1 (6 bases). This CDR3 has 13 residues. Germline-derived CDR1 and CDR2 are SGHNT and YENEEA. Trimming took off 6 bases at V and 9 bases at J, with 18 bases between the two ends. The CDR3 nucleotides are TGTGCCAGCAGTAGGGGACAAAATGGGTGGCAGTACTTC. Translated, it gives CASSRGQNGWQYF.

This chain joins TRBV7-9 and TRBJ2-3; D is perhaps TRBD1 (5 bases). The CDR3 has 14 amino acids. V was trimmed by 3 bases and J by 2 bases, leaving 9 bases between them. Looked up from germline, CDR1 is SEHNR and CDR2 is FQNEAQ (reference sequence). For the CDR3, the DNA is TGTGCCAGCAGCTTGGTGGGGCACACAGATACGCAGTATTTT. It translates to CASSLVGHTDTQYF.

The chain employs TRBV6-5 and TRBJ2-5, with 9 nucleotides matching TRBD1. Trimming cost V 6 bases and J 5 bases; bases outside gene matches: 10. The CDR3 is 15 amino acids. Per the germline V gene, CDR1 is MNHEY and CDR2 is SVGAGI. CDR3 amino acids: CASSHRDRAWETQYF. In nucleotides, the CDR3 is TGTGCCAGCAGCCACCGGGACAGGGCTTGGGAGACCCAGTACTTC.

The CDR3, as DNA: TGTGCCAGTAGTATGGGCTACTTATCCTACGAGCAGTACTTC. Translating it yields CASSMGYLSYEQYF. The chain uses TRBV19 and TRBJ2-7; D is unclear. V lost 3 bases to trimming and J lost 1 base, with 10 bases between them. The germline CDR1 and CDR2 sequences are LNHDA and SQIVND (reference sequence). This CDR3 has 14 residues.

The chain joins TRBV7-2 to TRBJ1-4, with 7 bases matching TRBD1. Germline V gene data show CDR1 as SGHTA and CDR2 as FQGNSA. Unmatched junction bases numbered 10, after V lost 4 bases and J lost 8 bases. The CDR3 is 15 residues long. The DNA for the CDR3 is TGTGCCAGCAGCTACACCGGGACAGAGGCCGAAAAACTGTTTTTT. Its translation is CASSYTGTEAEKLFF.

V and J are TRBV28 and TRBJ2-5; D not certain. The CDR3 loop spans 12 amino acids. CDR1 is MDHEN, CDR2 SYDVKM, per germline. Trimming left V 4 bases short and J 5 bases short, with 8 bases between. The CDR3 is CASSSRLETQYF. CDR3 DNA: TGTGCCAGCAGTTCCAGGCTCGAGACCCAGTACTTC.

The rearrangement joins TRBV29-1 to TRBJ1-1; possible D gene TRBD1, 6 bases. The V end lost 5 bases, the J end lost 4 bases, and 11 bases lay between the germline ends. The CDR3 runs to 12 residues. CDR1 is SQVTM, CDR2 ANQGSEA, per germline. For the CDR3, the DNA is TGCAGCGTTAAAACAGGGATCACTGAAGCTTTCTTT. Translated, it gives CSVKTGITEAFF.

The rearrangement uses TRBV7-3 and TRBJ2-1, with 10 bases lining up with TRBD2. The germline gives CDR1 SGHTA, CDR2 FQGTGA. This CDR3 region has 16 residues. With 0 bases clipped from V and 7 bases from J, the junction kept 6 bases outside the gene matches. The CDR3 here is CASSLTLLAGTNEQFF. CDR3 bases: TGTGCCAGCAGCTTAACGTTACTAGCGGGAACAAATGAGCAGTTCTTC.

This chain uses TRBV6-4 with TRBJ2-1; 10 bases align to TRBD2. Germline CDR1 MRHNA, CDR2 SNTAGT. This CDR3 is 15 amino acids long. The V and J ends lost 7 bases and 10 bases, in that order; junction bases with no gene match: 13. The DNA for the CDR3 is TGTGCCAGCAACCGAGAGGCTAGCGGGAGAAGCGAGCAGTTCTTC. Amino acid sequence: CASNREASGRSEQFF.

V usage is TRBV11-2 and J usage is TRBJ2-2; 8 bases map to TRBD2. V dropped 1 base and J dropped 5; count of bases not matched to a gene: 3. The CDR3 sequence is 15 residues long. Germline loops: CDR1 SGHAT, CDR2 FQNNGV. The CDR3 spells CASSLVPSGTGELFF. Here the CDR3 DNA reads TGTGCCAGCAGCTTAGTGCCTAGCGGGACCGGGGAGCTGTTTTTT.

The V call is TRBV5-5, the J call TRBJ1-2, with 8 bases lining up with TRBD1. The CDR3 sequence is 14 residues long. CDR1 is SGHKS, CDR2 YYEKEE, per germline (reference sequence). Trimming cost V 0 bases and J 4 bases; bases outside gene matches: 2. The CDR3 sequence: CASSLAGGSYGYTF. CDR3 DNA sequence: TGTGCCAGCAGCTTGGCAGGGGGCAGCTATGGCTACACCTTC.

The chain employs TRBV5-1 and TRBJ1-6; the match to TRBD1 covers 9 bases. The CDR3 totals 16 residues. Germline lookup yields CDR1 SGHRS and CDR2 YFSETQ. V lost 2 bases and J lost 8; bases outside the gene matches: 8. The CDR3 coding sequence is TGCGCCAGCAGCTTTCAACAGGGGGCGACGGATTCACCCCTCCACTTT. The encoded protein is CASSFQQGATDSPLHF.

V and J are TRBV7-3 and TRBJ1-6, with a tentative D call TRBD1 (6 bases). Germline V lookup: CDR1 SGHTA, CDR2 FQGTGA. V was cut by 2 bases and J by 8 bases, with 16 bases left in between. The CDR3 extends over 16 amino acids. In DNA, the CDR3 is TGTGCCAGCAGCTTAGGGGGCGGCGATCAAGATTCACCCCTCCACTTT. Residues: CASSLGGGDQDSPLHF.

J is TRBJ1-1 and V is TRBV7-8, with D possibly TRBD1 on 6 matching bases. Looked up from germline, CDR1 is SGHVS and CDR2 is FQNEAQ. The CDR3 contains 14 residues. Trimming shortened V by 5 bases and J by 11 bases, and 21 bases separated the two germline ends. The CDR3: CASSAGGRVFAAFF. CDR3 coding DNA: TGTGCCAGCAGCGCTGGGGGCAGGGTGTTTGCTGCTTTCTTT.

The genes are TRBV7-9 and TRBJ1-2; TRBD1 is a possible D gene (6 bases). Trimming left V 5 bases short and J 7 bases short, with 20 bases between. CDR3 length equals 15 residues. Germline CDR1 reads SEHNR; CDR2 reads FQNEAQ (reference sequence). The CDR3 spells CASSASGGSDGGYTF. The CDR3 DNA follows: TGTGCCAGCAGCGCTAGTGGGGGCAGTGACGGTGGCTACACCTTC.

The rearrangement links TRBV29-1 to TRBJ2-4; TRBD1 aligns across 10 bases. The V gene's germline CDR1 is SQVTM and CDR2 ANQGSEA. The CDR3 is made up of 12 amino acids. With 7 bases clipped from V and 8 bases from J, the junction kept 5 bases outside the gene matches. CDR3 in amino acids: CSGRQGADIQYF. CDR3 DNA sequence: TGCAGCGGTAGACAGGGGGCGGACATTCAGTACTTC.

This rearrangement joins TRBV6-6 to TRBJ1-5, with TRBD1 matching over 8 bases. V gave up 4 bases and J gave up 7 bases; unmatched junction bases: 12. Germline V gene data show CDR1 as MNHNY and CDR2 as SVGAGI (reference sequence). The CDR3 is made up of 16 amino acids. CDR3 nucleotide sequence: TGTGCCAGCAGTTCCGGGACAGGCCCGAGGGGGCAGCCCCAGCATTTT. This encodes CASSSGTGPRGQPQHF.

This chain joins TRBV5-1 and TRBJ2-1; tentatively, D is TRBD2 (5 bases). Trimming cost V 0 bases and J 2 bases, with 9 bases left between them. CDR3 length: 15 residues. The V gene's germline CDR1 is SGHRS and CDR2 YFSETQ. The CDR3 here is CASSLAEVAYNEQFF. DNA for the CDR3: TGCGCCAGCAGCTTGGCGGAGGTTGCCTACAATGAGCAGTTCTTC. The whole variable domain, remainder taken from reference TRBV5-1 and TRBJ2-1, is KAGVTQTPRYLIKTRGQQVTLSCSPISGHRSVSWYQQTPGQGLQFLFEYFSETQRNKGNFPGRFSGRQFSNSRSEMNVSTLELGDSALYLCASSLAEVAYNEQFFGPGTRLTVL.